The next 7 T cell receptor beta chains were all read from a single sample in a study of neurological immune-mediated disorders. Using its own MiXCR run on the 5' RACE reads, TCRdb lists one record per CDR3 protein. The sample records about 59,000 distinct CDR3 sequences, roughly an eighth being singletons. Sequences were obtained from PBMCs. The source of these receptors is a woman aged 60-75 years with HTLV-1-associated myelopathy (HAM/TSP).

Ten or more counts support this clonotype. The CDR3 DNA is TGTGCCGAGTCGGACAGGATCAATCAGCCCCAGCATTTT. It translates to CAESDRINQPQHF. The chain recombines TRBV6-1 with TRBJ1-5; 7 nucleotides match TRBD1. CDR3 length: 13 amino acids. Germline V gene lookup returns CDR1 MNHNS and CDR2 SASEGT. The J segment lost 3 bases and the V segment lost 11 bases, leaving 7 bases of the junction unmatched.

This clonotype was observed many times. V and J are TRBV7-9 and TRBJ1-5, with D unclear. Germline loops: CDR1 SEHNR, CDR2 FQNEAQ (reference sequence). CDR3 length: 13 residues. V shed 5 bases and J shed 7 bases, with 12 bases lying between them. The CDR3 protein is CASSHEGGQPQHF. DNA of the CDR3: TGTGCCAGCAGCCATGAGGGAGGACAGCCCCAGCATTTT.

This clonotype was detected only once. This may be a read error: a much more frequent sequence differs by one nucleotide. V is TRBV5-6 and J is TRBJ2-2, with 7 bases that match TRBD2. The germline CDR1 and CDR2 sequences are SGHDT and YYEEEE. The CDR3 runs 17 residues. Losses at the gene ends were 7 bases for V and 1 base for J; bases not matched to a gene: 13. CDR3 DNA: TGTGCCAGCGTTCTGCAGGGACTATCGGGGAACACCGGGGAGCTGTTTTTT. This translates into CASVLQGLSGNTGELFF.

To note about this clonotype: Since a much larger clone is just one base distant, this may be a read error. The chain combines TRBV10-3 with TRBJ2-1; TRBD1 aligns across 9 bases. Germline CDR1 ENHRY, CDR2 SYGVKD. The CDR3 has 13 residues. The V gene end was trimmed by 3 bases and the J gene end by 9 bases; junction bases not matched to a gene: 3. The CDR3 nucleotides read TGTGCCATCAGTGATGGGACAGGGTTTGAGCAGTTCTTC. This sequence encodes CAISDGTGFEQFF.

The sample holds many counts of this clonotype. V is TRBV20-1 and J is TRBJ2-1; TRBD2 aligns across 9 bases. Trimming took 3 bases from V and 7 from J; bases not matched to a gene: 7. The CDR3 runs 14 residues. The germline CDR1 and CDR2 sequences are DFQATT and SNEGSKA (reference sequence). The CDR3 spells CSARGGRATNEQFF. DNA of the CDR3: TGCAGTGCTAGGGGCGGGAGGGCCACGAATGAGCAGTTCTTC.

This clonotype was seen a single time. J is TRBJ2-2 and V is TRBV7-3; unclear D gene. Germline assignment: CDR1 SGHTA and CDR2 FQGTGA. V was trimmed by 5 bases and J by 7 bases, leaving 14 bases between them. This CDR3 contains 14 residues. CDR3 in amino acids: CASSAQQKFGELFF. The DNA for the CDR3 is TGTGCCAGCAGCGCCCAGCAGAAGTTCGGGGAGCTGTTTTTT.

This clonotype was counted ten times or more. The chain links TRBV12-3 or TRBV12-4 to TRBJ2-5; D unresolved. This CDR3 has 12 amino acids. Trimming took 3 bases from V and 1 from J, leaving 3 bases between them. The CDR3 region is CASSFFQETQYF. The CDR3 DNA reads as TGTGCCAGCAGTTTCTTCCAAGAGACCCAGTACTTC.